This T cell receptor beta chain was sequenced for a study of blood T cells in healthy people across ages. This CDR3 has 16 amino acids. Germline-derived CDR1 and CDR2 are SGHDN and FVKESK. V was shortened by 0 bases and J by 4 bases, with 15 bases between the two germline ends. The second PCR ran about 6 to 12 cycles with a sample-barcoded 5' primer and J-beta primers. TCRdb analysed the 5' RACE reads with MiXCR anew, one entry per CDR3 protein. The sample carries some 1 million distinct CDR3 sequences, 35% to 55% recorded once. Sequences were obtained from blood. This receptor was obtained from a woman aged 55-75 years in good health. The chain employs TRBV14 and TRBJ1-2; D unclear. The CDR3 DNA is TGTGCCAGCAGCCAAGAAGGCGGGGAAGCCTCCTATGGCTACACCTTC. Protein: CASSQEGGEASYGYTF.